This T cell receptor beta chain came from a study of blood T cells in healthy people across ages. Study-wide findings and caveats: More naive CD4+ cells and higher diversity marked long-lived donors relative to aged donors.

CDR1 SEHNR and CDR2 FQNEAQ come from the germline V gene (reference sequence). The CDR3 is made up of 14 amino acids. The germline V and J ends were trimmed by 3 bases and 6 bases, with 14 bases remaining between them. A second PCR of 7 to 11 cycles used a sample-barcoded 5' primer and a J-beta primer mix. One entry per CDR3 protein, called by TCRdb with MiXCR from the 5' RACE reads. The repertoire holds some 760,000 distinct CDR3 sequences, with approximately 25% as singletons. As for this clonotype: Its antigen is undetermined.

These data were likewise used in another study, on T cells of mothers and their children. That report notes: A few healthy Caucasian mothers gave samples, and so did their six children. The shaping of TCR recombination output by thymic selection is similar in related and unrelated pairs.

Sequenced sample: blood. The TCR originated in a boy under 18 in good health. The V and J genes are TRBV7-9 and TRBJ1-1; D unclear. This chain's CDR3 is CASSLGGFDAEAFF. The DNA of the CDR3 is TGTGCCAGCAGCTTGGGTGGCTTTGACGCTGAAGCTTTCTTT.